This passage covers 10 T cell receptor beta chains from one sample sequenced in a study of cytomegalovirus exposure and HLA in healthy donors. The PCR ran on 60 Vbeta and 13 Jbeta primers. TCRdb's copy holds only in-frame clones and misses some; the assay was immunoSEQ multiplex PCR. The data show 120,000 or so clones, about 71% seen once. The sequenced material came from PBMCs. The receptor set was obtained from a woman between 45 and 65 years old in good health and CMV-seronegative.

The chain combines TRBV21-1 with TRBJ1-5; the D call in the table, TRBD1, was not verified against the DNA. TRBV21-1 is noted as a pseudogene. This CDR3 spans 16 amino acids. The CDR3 loop reads CASSKGKGQGNQPQHF. CDR3 coding DNA: TGTGCCAGCAGCAAAGGAAAGGGACAGGGGAATCAGCCCCAGCATTTT.

V is TRBV27 and J is TRBJ1-5; 8 bases are a match to TRBD1. This CDR3 spans 16 amino acids. V lost 2 bases to trimming and J lost 11 bases; unmatched junction nucleotides: 14. In germline, CDR1 is MNHEY, CDR2 SMNVEV (reference sequence). CDR3 loop: CASSLRAPGQAGSQHF. For the CDR3, the DNA is TGTGCCAGCAGTTTAAGGGCTCCGGGACAGGCGGGGTCCCAGCATTTT.

The V gene is TRBV11-2, the J gene TRBJ1-3, with D possibly matching TRBD1 (5 bases). V lost 4 bases and J lost 2, with 9 bases in between. The CDR3 is made up of 14 amino acids. Germline V CDR1 and CDR2: SGHAT, FQNNGV. In DNA form, the CDR3 reads TGTGCCAGCAGCTCTCAGGGTACTGGAAACACCATATATTTT. Protein: CASSSQGTGNTIYF. The full variable domain, completed using reference TRBV11-2 and TRBJ1-3, is EAGVAQSPRYKIIEKRQSVAFWCNPISGHATLYWYQQILGQGPKLLIQFQNNGVVDDSQLPKDRFSAERLKGVDSTLKIQPAKLEDSAVYLCASSSQGTGNTIYFGEGSWLTVV.

The gene calls are TRBV5-4 and TRBJ1-4; 10 positions match TRBD1. The trim removed 4 bases at V and 7 bases at J, leaving 10 bases unmatched. Per germline, CDR1 SGHNT and CDR2 YYREEE (reference sequence). The CDR3 spans 16 residues. The CDR3 DNA reads as TGTGCCAGCAGCGCGGCGCGACAGGGGGCTATTGAAAAACTGTTTTTT. Its protein is CASSAARQGAIEKLFF.

There are a few counts of this clone. This sequence joins TRBV29-1 and TRBJ2-7; 10 bases map to TRBD1. Germline V lookup: CDR1 SQVTM, CDR2 ANQGSEA. This CDR3 is 14 amino acids long. J gave up 3 bases and V 4 bases, and 6 bases lay outside the gene matches. CDR3 loop: CSVGLGQGLYEQYF. The CDR3 bases are TGCAGCGTTGGGCTGGGACAGGGGCTCTACGAGCAGTACTTC.

Comments on this clone: The junction shows a germline mismatch at one end, possibly a read error. The CDR3 sequence: CASSPGTGTGANVLTF. In DNA, the CDR3 is TGTGCTAGCAGCCCCGGGACAGGGACCGGGGCCAACGTCCTGACTTTC. The chain is built from TRBV7-7 and TRBJ2-6; TRBD1 aligns across 9 bases. The germline CDR1 and CDR2 sequences are SSHAT and FNYEAQ (reference sequence). CDR3 length equals 16 residues.

This chain links TRBV30 with TRBJ1-1, with D uncertain. The ends were cut back, 5 bases at V and 6 bases at J, with 10 bases in the middle. The CDR3 has 11 amino acids. Germline assignment: CDR1 GTSNPN and CDR2 SVGIG (reference sequence). The CDR3 spells CAWLEVAEAFF. The CDR3 nucleotides are TGTGCCTGGTTAGAGGTCGCTGAAGCTTTCTTT.

The chain has TRBV4-1 and TRBJ2-7; 12 bases map to TRBD2. The trim removed 0 bases at V and 4 bases at J, leaving 4 bases unmatched. This CDR3 is 16 amino acids long. CDR1 and CDR2 from the germline V gene are MGHRA and YSYEKL. Written as DNA, the CDR3 is TGCGCCAGCAGCCAAGAAGGTCTAGCGGGAGGGTACGAGCAGTACTTC. Amino acids: CASSQEGLAGGYEQYF.

The chain joins TRBV2 to TRBJ2-7, with 9 bases lining up with TRBD1. After removal of 6 bases from V and 7 bases from J, the junction contained 10 bases not matched to a gene. This CDR3 contains 14 residues. Germline values: CDR1 SNHLY, CDR2 FYNNEI. As DNA, the CDR3 is TGTGCCAGCAGGACCGGGACAGGGACAAATGAGCAGTACTTC. Translation gives CASRTGTGTNEQYF.

The CDR3: CASSRKPGDSYEQYF. Written as DNA, the CDR3 is TGTGCCAGCAGCCGTAAACCAGGGGACTCCTACGAGCAGTACTTC. V is TRBV27 and J is TRBJ2-7, with a possible D match to TRBD1 (6 bases). Germline V gene data show CDR1 as MNHEY and CDR2 as SMNVEV (reference sequence). The CDR3 length is 15 residues. V was clipped by 6 bases and J by 0 bases, with 15 bases between them.